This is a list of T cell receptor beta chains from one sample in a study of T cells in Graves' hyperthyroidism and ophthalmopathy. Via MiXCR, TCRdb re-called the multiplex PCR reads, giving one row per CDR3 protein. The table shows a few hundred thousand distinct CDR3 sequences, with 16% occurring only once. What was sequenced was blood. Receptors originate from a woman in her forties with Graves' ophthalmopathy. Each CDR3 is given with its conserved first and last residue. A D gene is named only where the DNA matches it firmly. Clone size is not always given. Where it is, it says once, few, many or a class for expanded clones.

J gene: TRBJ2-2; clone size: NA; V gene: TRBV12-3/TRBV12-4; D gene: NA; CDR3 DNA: TGTGCCAGCAGCCAAGGAACTTACACCGGGGAGCTGTTTTTT; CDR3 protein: CASSQGTYTGELFF
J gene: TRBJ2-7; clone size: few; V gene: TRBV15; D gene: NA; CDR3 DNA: TGTGCCACCAGCAGAGTTGGACGGCGGGAGCAGTACTTC; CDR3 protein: CATSRVGRREQYF
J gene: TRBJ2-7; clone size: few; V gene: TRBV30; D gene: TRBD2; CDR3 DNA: TGTGCCTGGAGTGCCCTCTGGACTAGAGAAGACGAGCAGTACTTC; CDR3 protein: CAWSALWTREDEQYF
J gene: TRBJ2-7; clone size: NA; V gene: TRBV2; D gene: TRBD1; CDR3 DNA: TGTGCCAGCACCGATGGGGGACAGGGTCAAGAGCAGTACTTC; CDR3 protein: CASTDGGQGQEQYF
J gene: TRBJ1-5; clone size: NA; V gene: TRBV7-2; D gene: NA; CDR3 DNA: TGTGCCAGCAGCTTAGGTGTACAGGGCAATCAGCCCCAGCATTTT; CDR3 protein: CASSLGVQGNQPQHF
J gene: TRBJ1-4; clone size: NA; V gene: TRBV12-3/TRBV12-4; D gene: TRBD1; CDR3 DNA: TGTGCCAGCAGTCAAGGGGACAGCTATGAAAAACTGTTTTTT; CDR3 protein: CASSQGDSYEKLFF
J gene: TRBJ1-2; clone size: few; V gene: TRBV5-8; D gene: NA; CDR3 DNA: TGTGCCAGCAGCTTGGCAGGGGCCCTTTTCTATGGCTACACCTTC; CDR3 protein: CASSLAGALFYGYTF
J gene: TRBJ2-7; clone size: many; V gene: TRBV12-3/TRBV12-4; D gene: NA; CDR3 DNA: TGTGCCAGCGGGACGGTCTACGAGCAGTACTTC; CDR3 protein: CASGTVYEQYF
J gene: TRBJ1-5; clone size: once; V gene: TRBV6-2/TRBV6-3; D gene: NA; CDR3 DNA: TGTGCCAGCAGTTACAATAGATATGGCAATCAGCCCCAGCATTTT; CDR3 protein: CASSYNRYGNQPQHF
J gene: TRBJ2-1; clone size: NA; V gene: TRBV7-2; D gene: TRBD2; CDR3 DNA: TGTGCCAGCAGCTTAAAGTTGACTAGCGGGCCAGCGGGGGCGTTCTTC; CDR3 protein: CASSLKLTSGPAGAFF
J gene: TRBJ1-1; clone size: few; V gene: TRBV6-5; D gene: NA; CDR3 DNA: TGTGCCAGCAGTTCCCTCAGGGGAGGCACTGAAGCTTTCTTT; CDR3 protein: CASSSLRGGTEAFF
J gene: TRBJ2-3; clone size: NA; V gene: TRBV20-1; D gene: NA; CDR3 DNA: TGCAGTTCTCCGCGGGGATCTAGCACAGATACGCAGTATTTT; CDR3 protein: CSSPRGSSTDTQYF
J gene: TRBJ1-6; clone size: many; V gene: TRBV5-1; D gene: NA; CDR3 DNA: TGCGCCAGCAGCTTGGGACAGGCTGACCATTCACCCCTCCACTTT; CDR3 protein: CASSLGQADHSPLHF
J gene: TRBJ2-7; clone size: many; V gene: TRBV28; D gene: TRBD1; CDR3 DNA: TGTGCCAGCAGTTCATCGACAGGGGTCTACGAGCAGTACTTC; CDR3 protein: CASSSSTGVYEQYF
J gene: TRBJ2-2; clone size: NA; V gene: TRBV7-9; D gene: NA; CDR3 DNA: TGTGCCAGCAGCTTCTCATCCGCCAGGGACGGCGGGGAGCTGTTTTTT; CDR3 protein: CASSFSSARDGGELFF
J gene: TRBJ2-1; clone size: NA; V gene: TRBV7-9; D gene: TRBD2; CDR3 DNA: TGTGCCAGCACCCTACTAGCGGGAGATTACAATGAGCAGTTCTTC; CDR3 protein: CASTLLAGDYNEQFF
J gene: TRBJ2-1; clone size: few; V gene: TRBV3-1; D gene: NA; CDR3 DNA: TGTGCCAGCAGCAACAGCAGACTGTACAGCAATGAGCAGTTCTTC; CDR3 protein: CASSNSRLYSNEQFF
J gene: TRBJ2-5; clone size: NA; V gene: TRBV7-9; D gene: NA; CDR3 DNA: TGTGCCAGCAGCTTAGGGCACAGGGTGTTTGAAGAGACCCAGTACTTC; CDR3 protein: CASSLGHRVFEETQYF
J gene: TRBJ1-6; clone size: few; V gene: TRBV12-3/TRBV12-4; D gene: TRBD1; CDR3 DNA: TGTGCCAGCAGGGGACAGGGGCCCACCTATAATTCACCCCTCCACTTT; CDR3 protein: CASRGQGPTYNSPLHF
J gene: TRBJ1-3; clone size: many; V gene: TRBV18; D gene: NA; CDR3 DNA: TGTGCCAGCTCACCACCTTCAGGGCGTTCTTCTGGAAACACCATATATTTT; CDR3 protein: CASSPPSGRSSGNTIYF